These 14 T cell receptor beta chains were all obtained from the same sample, sequenced in a study of blood T cell repertoires in COVID-19. Clones were sequenced by immunoSEQ multiplex PCR, and TCRdb holds only the in-frame ones, with some missing. The sample includes approximately 300,000 clones, about nine tenths of them seen just once. Sample: PBMCs or T cells enriched from blood (not recorded which). These receptors were obtained from a man between 60 and 75 years old who had recovered from COVID-19.

The chain combines TRBV19 with TRBJ1-2, with a tentative D call TRBD1 (5 bases). Trimming stripped 3 bases from V and 2 bases from J, with 13 bases between. The germline CDR1 and CDR2 sequences are LNHDA and SQIVND (reference sequence). The CDR3 extends over 15 amino acids. CDR3 bases: TGTGCCAGTAGTATCTGGGCACCAGGGAACTATGGCTACACCTTC. Translated: CASSIWAPGNYGYTF. Full variable domain (outside the CDR3, taken from reference TRBV19 and TRBJ1-2): DGGITQSPKYLFRKEGQNVTLSCEQNLNHDAMYWYRQDPGQGLRLIYYSQIVNDFQKGDIAEGYSVSREKKESFPLTVTSAQKNPTAFYLCASSIWAPGNYGYTFGSGTRLTVV.

This clone was detected once. The rearrangement links TRBV7-3 to TRBJ2-7; 7 bases match TRBD2. The J segment lost 3 bases and the V segment lost 2 bases, leaving 7 bases of the junction unmatched. Germline CDR1 reads SGHTA; CDR2 reads FQGTGA. The CDR3 covers 15 residues. The CDR3 DNA reads TGTGCCAGCAGCTTAGAGGGAGGGAGGGGCTACGAGCAGTACTTC. Protein: CASSLEGGRGYEQYF.

The V and J genes are TRBV3-1 (or the pseudogene TRBV3-2) and TRBJ2-5, with D maybe TRBD1 (6 bases). The CDR3 is 15 amino acids. Germline V lookup: CDR1 LGHDT, CDR2 YNNKEL (reference sequence). Trimming pared 0 bases from V and 2 bases from J, leaving 10 bases between. The CDR3 is CASSQDRQGQETQYF. CDR3 coding DNA: TGTGCCAGCAGCCAAGATAGGCAGGGGCAAGAGACCCAGTACTTC.

V is TRBV5-8 and J is TRBJ1-5; D is undetermined. The CDR3 runs to 17 residues. Between the trimmed V and J ends, which lost 1 base and 0 bases, there was a span of 14 bases. The germline V gene encodes CDR1 SGHTS and CDR2 YDEGEE. The CDR3 coding sequence is TGTGCCAGCAGCTTGTATGTCAGTCCTTATAGCAATCAGCCCCAGCATTTT. Translated: CASSLYVSPYSNQPQHF.

This clone came up once. The DNA for the CDR3 is TGTGCCAGCAGCCAAGCCGGGACAGGCTACGAGCAGTACTTC. It is translated as CASSQAGTGYEQYF. The chain carries TRBV4-2 and TRBJ2-7; TRBD1 aligns across 8 bases. V shed 1 base and J 3 bases; nucleotides not matched to a gene: 2. Germline V gives CDR1 LGHNA, CDR2 YNFKEQ. The CDR3 is made up of 14 amino acids.

V usage is TRBV24-1 and J usage is TRBJ2-1, with a tentative D call TRBD1 (6 bases). Germline CDR1 reads KGHDR; CDR2 reads SFDVKD. The CDR3 extends over 16 amino acids. V shed 4 bases and J shed 10 bases, with 22 bases lying between them. Here the CDR3 reads CATSDRRDTVVGEQFF. In DNA form, the CDR3 reads TGTGCCACCAGTGACCGCCGGGACACGGTGGTGGGCGAGCAGTTCTTC.

This chain links TRBV7-8 with TRBJ2-3, with 10 bases lining up with TRBD2. CDR3 length equals 16 residues. CDR1 and CDR2 from the germline V gene are SGHVS and FQNEAQ. Trimming removed 2 bases from V and 5 bases from J; junction bases left unmatched: 7. The CDR3 loop is CASSLTLAGPGDTQYF. The CDR3 DNA follows: TGTGCCAGCAGCTTAACACTAGCGGGACCAGGAGATACGCAGTATTTT.

The chain employs TRBV12-3 or TRBV12-4 and TRBJ1-2, with 8 bases matching TRBD1. After removal of 1 base from V and 7 bases from J, the junction contained 2 bases not matched to a gene. The length of the CDR3 is 13 residues. The CDR3 region has the DNA TGTGCCAGCAGTTTAGGACAGGGGACTGGCTACACCTTC. Its translation: CASSLGQGTGYTF.

V gene TRBV24-1 combines with J gene TRBJ2-2, with D perhaps matching TRBD1 (5 bases). V lost 1 base and J 5 bases, leaving 13 bases between the germline ends. In germline, CDR1 is KGHDR, CDR2 SFDVKD. CDR3 size: 16 residues. CDR3 DNA: TGTGCCACCAGTGATTTAGGGCAGGGCGGTACCGGGGAGCTGTTTTTT. Its translation is CATSDLGQGGTGELFF.

The genes are TRBV4-2 and TRBJ2-1; 12 nucleotides line up with TRBD1. Looked up from germline, CDR1 is LGHNA and CDR2 is YNFKEQ. The CDR3 sequence is 16 residues long. The V and J ends lost 4 bases and 8 bases, in that order; junction bases with no gene match: 9. The CDR3 nucleotides are TGTGCCAGCAGCCCCACTGGGGACAGGGGGCCGCATGAGCAGTTCTTC. Its translation is CASSPTGDRGPHEQFF.

This chain uses TRBV6-5 with TRBJ1-4, with 10 bases identical to TRBD1. The CDR3 extends over 15 amino acids. Looked up from germline, CDR1 is MNHEY and CDR2 is SVGAGI. The ends lost 6 bases at V and 6 bases at J; junction bases unmatched: 7. CDR3 loop: CASRGRQGAHEKLFF. CDR3 bases: TGTGCCAGCAGGGGGAGACAGGGGGCGCATGAAAAACTGTTTTTT.

The chain carries TRBV7-2 and TRBJ2-1, with 8 bases lining up with TRBD1. CDR1 is SGHTA, CDR2 FQGNSA, per germline. The V and J ends lost 3 bases and 0 bases, in that order; junction bases with no gene match: 7. The CDR3 extends over 17 amino acids. The CDR3 bases are TGTGCCAGCAGCTTGCAGGGGGCCAGTGGCTCCTACAATGAGCAGTTCTTC. Its translation: CASSLQGASGSYNEQFF.

This chain connects TRBV24-1 to TRBJ2-1, with a possible D match to TRBD2 (5 bases). Trimming removed 0 bases at V and 5 bases at J, with 22 bases between. Germline CDR1 KGHDR, CDR2 SFDVKD. The CDR3 totals 19 residues. The CDR3 region is CATSDLQGRGQSSDNEQFF. For the CDR3, the DNA is TGTGCCACCAGTGATTTGCAAGGTCGAGGCCAGAGTAGCGACAATGAGCAGTTCTTC.

The chain recombines TRBV9 with TRBJ2-3, with 13 positions matching TRBD2. J gave up 4 bases and V 3 bases, and 8 bases lay outside the gene matches. Germline V gives CDR1 SGDLS, CDR2 YYNGEE. The CDR3 is made up of 17 amino acids. DNA for the CDR3: TGTGCCAGCAGCGGAGGACTAGCGGGAGTTAAAGCAGATACGCAGTATTTT. Residues: CASSGGLAGVKADTQYF.